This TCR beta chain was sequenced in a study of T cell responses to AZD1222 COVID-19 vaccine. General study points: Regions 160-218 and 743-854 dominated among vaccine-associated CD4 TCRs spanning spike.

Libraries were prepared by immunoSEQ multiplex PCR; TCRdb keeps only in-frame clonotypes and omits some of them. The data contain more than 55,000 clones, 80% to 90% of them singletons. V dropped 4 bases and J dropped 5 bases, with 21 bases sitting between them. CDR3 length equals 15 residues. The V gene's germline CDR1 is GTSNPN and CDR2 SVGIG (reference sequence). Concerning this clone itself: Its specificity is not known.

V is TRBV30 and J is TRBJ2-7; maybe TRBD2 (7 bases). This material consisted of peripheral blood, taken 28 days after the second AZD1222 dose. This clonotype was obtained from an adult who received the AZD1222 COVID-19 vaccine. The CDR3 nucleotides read TGTGCCTGGATCCGAAATGGGGGGGGGCGTAACGAGCAGTACTTC. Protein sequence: CAWIRNGGGRNEQYF.